The present T cell receptor beta chain was sequenced within a study of T cells in pancreatic ductal adenocarcinoma. Regarding the study as a whole: Comparisons of tumor and blood clonality may show falsely lower tumor diversity. Tumor samples had fewer productive templates and approximately 7.9-fold fewer unique clonotypes than blood. This surgical cohort overrepresents the minority presenting with early-stage disease.

The CDR3 is 15 residues long. V dropped 4 bases and J dropped 7 bases, with 17 bases sitting between them. Per the germline V gene, CDR1 is KGHSH and CDR2 is LQKENI. Of note for this clone: Its antigen is currently unknown.

This table comes from immunoSEQ multiplex PCR, and its TCRdb copy is limited to in-frame clones, with some not included. Counted here are more than 15,000 clones, 85% to 90% occurring once; the ten biggest clones make up roughly 0.91%. The selected patients with pancreatic ductal adenocarcinoma had surgery but no neoadjuvant therapy. The sequence came from a human donor with pancreatic ductal adenocarcinoma. Material: PBMCs. The chain joins TRBV18 to TRBJ1-5; D gene ambiguous. CDR3 in amino acids: CASSLSIGEEQPQHF. The CDR3 bases are TGTGCCAGCTCACTTTCTATCGGGGAAGAGCAGCCCCAGCATTTT.